A single sample gave rise to the 24 T cell receptor beta chains below, sequenced in a study of cytomegalovirus exposure and HLA in healthy donors. Researchers ran the PCR with 60 Vbeta and 13 Jbeta primers. Libraries were prepared by immunoSEQ multiplex PCR; TCRdb keeps only in-frame clonotypes and omits some of them. The repertoire consists of tens of thousands of clones, with 67% occurring once and the leading ten covering about 2.1%. The material sequenced was PBMCs. The receptors here all came from a man aged 25-45 years in good health and CMV-seronegative.

The gene calls are TRBV30 and TRBJ1-3; possible D gene TRBD1, 5 bases. This CDR3 region has 14 residues. Trimming removed 5 bases from V and 2 bases from J, with 13 bases in between. Germline V CDR1 and CDR2: GTSNPN, SVGIG (reference sequence). The CDR3 is CAWVGEAAGNTIYF. CDR3 DNA sequence: TGTGCCTGGGTGGGGGAGGCGGCTGGAAACACCATATATTTT.

The V call is TRBV18, the J call TRBJ2-1; 14 bases agree with TRBD2. Germline CDR1 KGHSH, CDR2 LQKENI. J was trimmed by 0 bases and V by 3 bases; bases with no gene match: 10. The CDR3 is made up of 20 amino acids. Here the CDR3 reads CASSPRTSGGSKSSYNEQFF. The CDR3 DNA is TGTGCCAGCTCACCGCGGACTAGCGGGGGGAGTAAGAGCTCCTACAATGAGCAGTTCTTC.

The chain has TRBV9 and TRBJ2-7; TRBD1 matches 8 bases. The CDR3 runs 14 residues. Germline-derived CDR1 and CDR2 are SGDLS and YYNGEE. V lost 4 bases, J lost 4 bases, and 7 bases stayed unmatched. The CDR3 loop is CASSPRDRLYEQYF. For the CDR3, the DNA is TGTGCCAGCAGCCCCCGGGACAGGTTATACGAGCAGTACTTC.

J is TRBJ1-1 and V is TRBV18; 7 nucleotides match TRBD1. The CDR3 consists of 14 residues. The V gene's germline CDR1 is KGHSH and CDR2 LQKENI. Trimming removed 4 bases from V and 0 bases from J; junction bases left unmatched: 2. The CDR3 nucleotides are TGTGCCAGCTCACTGCAGGGGGTGAACACTGAAGCTTTCTTT. Its protein product is CASSLQGVNTEAFF.

About this clone itself: Relative to the germline gene, one junction end is altered; a read error may explain this. The V call is TRBV5-1, the J call TRBJ1-1, with unresolved D. The CDR3 is 16 residues long. Germline lookup yields CDR1 SGHRS and CDR2 YFSETQ. The CDR3 DNA reads as TGCGCCAGCAGCTTCCAAGTCGTCGGTGTGAATACTGAAGCTTTCTTT. The encoded protein is CASSFQVVGVNTEAFF.

The chain employs TRBV4-2 and TRBJ1-2; 9 nucleotides match TRBD1. This CDR3 spans 17 amino acids. CDR1 and CDR2 from the germline V gene are LGHNA and YNFKEQ. Trimming took 0 bases from V and 6 from J; bases not matched to a gene: 11. Here the CDR3 reads CASSQELLGQGWNGYTF. In DNA, the CDR3 is TGTGCCAGCAGCCAAGAGCTCCTAGGACAGGGGTGGAATGGCTACACCTTC.

Only one count was recorded for this clone. The chain recombines TRBV9 with TRBJ1-2, with 9 bases matching TRBD1. In germline, CDR1 is SGDLS, CDR2 YYNGEE. V lost 4 bases to trimming and J lost 4 bases; unmatched junction nucleotides: 5. There are 14 residues in the CDR3. The CDR3 region is CASSIQDRGYGYTF. The CDR3 DNA sequence: TGTGCCAGCAGCATCCAGGACAGGGGCTATGGCTACACCTTC. The full variable domain, completed using reference TRBV9 and TRBJ1-2, is DSGVTQTPKHLITATGQRVTLRCSPRSGDLSVYWYQQSLDQGLQFLIQYYNGEERAKGNILERFSAQQFPDLHSELNLSSLELGDSALYFCASSIQDRGYGYTFGSGTRLTVV.

The chain has TRBV21-1 and TRBJ1-5; the D call in the table, TRBD1, was not verified against the DNA. TRBV21-1 is classified as a pseudogene. The CDR3 loop spans 20 amino acids. The CDR3 region is CASSKVPRGPHDLSNQPQHF. Here the CDR3 DNA reads TGTGCCAGCAGCAAAGTCCCCAGGGGTCCCCATGATTTAAGCAATCAGCCCCAGCATTTT.

The chain links TRBV19 to TRBJ1-1; the D is unclear. Germline V gene sequence: CDR1 LNHDA, CDR2 SQIVND (reference sequence). The CDR3 runs to 15 residues. Trimming removed 2 bases at V and 5 bases at J, with 15 bases between. This CDR3 reads CASSITDTRATEAFF. The CDR3 nucleotides are TGTGCCAGTAGTATAACAGACACGCGCGCTACTGAAGCTTTCTTT.

This chain uses TRBV9 with TRBJ1-1, with 8 bases matching TRBD1. Germline CDR1 reads SGDLS; CDR2 reads YYNGEE. Germline trimming cut 3 bases from V and 3 bases from J; bases unmatched to any gene: 4. The CDR3 sequence is 14 residues long. CDR3 residues: CASSAGGAYTEAFF. Written as DNA, the CDR3 is TGTGCCAGCAGCGCAGGGGGCGCGTACACTGAAGCTTTCTTT.

This clone appeared a single time. The genes are TRBV14 and TRBJ2-1, with 8 bases that match TRBD1. V gave up 3 bases and J gave up 4 bases; unmatched junction bases: 8. Germline V gene lookup returns CDR1 SGHDN and CDR2 FVKESK. The CDR3 runs 16 residues. The CDR3 loop reads CASSQPGQDPYNEQFF. The CDR3 region has the DNA TGTGCCAGCAGCCAGCCGGGACAGGACCCGTACAATGAGCAGTTCTTC.

Here the CDR3 reads CASSRTARADEQFF. CDR3 nucleotides: TGTGCCAGCAGCCGGACAGCCCGGGCCGATGAGCAGTTCTTC. The J gene is TRBJ2-1, the V gene TRBV7-9; TRBD1 might be the D (6 bases). Trimming left V 5 bases short and J 8 bases short, with 16 bases between. Germline V gene sequence: CDR1 SEHNR, CDR2 FQNEAQ (reference sequence). This CDR3 region has 14 residues.

This chain joins TRBV6-5 and TRBJ1-1; D is possibly TRBD1 (5 bases). This CDR3 is 14 amino acids long. V lost 4 bases and J 5 bases, leaving 14 bases between the germline ends. The germline CDR1 and CDR2 sequences are MNHEY and SVGAGI. The chain's CDR3 is CASSFGGGGTEAFF. The CDR3 DNA sequence: TGTGCCAGCAGTTTCGGTGGGGGAGGGACTGAAGCTTTCTTT.

The rearrangement uses TRBV9 and TRBJ2-5; 9 nucleotides agree with TRBD1. V was pared by 4 bases and J by 4 bases, with 11 bases of the junction left unmatched. This CDR3 is 16 amino acids long. From germline, CDR1 is SGDLS and CDR2 YYNGEE. CDR3 in amino acids: CASSISGTGLLETQYF. The CDR3 DNA reads as TGTGCCAGCAGCATTTCCGGGACAGGGTTACTAGAGACCCAGTACTTC. Filled out from reference TRBV9 and TRBJ2-5, the complete variable domain reads DSGVTQTPKHLITATGQRVTLRCSPRSGDLSVYWYQQSLDQGLQFLIQYYNGEERAKGNILERFSAQQFPDLHSELNLSSLELGDSALYFCASSISGTGLLETQYFGPGTRLLVL.

The chain carries TRBV5-4 and TRBJ2-5; D is unclear. Matching the DNA end better, TRBJ2-7 makes the J call doubtful. CDR1 and CDR2 from the germline V gene are SGHNT and YYREEE (reference sequence). This CDR3 contains 14 residues. The CDR3 DNA reads TGTGCCAGCAGCTTGGCCCCGATTACCTACGAGCAGTACTTC. Translated, it gives CASSLAPITYEQYF.

The V call is TRBV6-6, the J call TRBJ2-5; perhaps TRBD1 as D (5 bases). This CDR3 contains 16 residues. V dropped 0 bases and J dropped 2 bases, with 13 bases sitting between them. Germline-derived CDR1 and CDR2 are MNHNY and SVGAGI (reference sequence). The CDR3 loop reads CASSYSTGVGQETQYF. CDR3 in DNA: TGTGCCAGCAGTTACTCTACAGGTGTTGGGCAAGAGACCCAGTACTTC.

J is TRBJ2-7 and V is TRBV29-1; D might be TRBD2 (6 bases). Looked up from germline, CDR1 is SQVTM and CDR2 is ANQGSEA. The V end lost 6 bases, the J end lost 3 bases, and 15 bases lay between the germline ends. The CDR3 is made up of 13 amino acids. The CDR3 DNA reads TGCAGCGTCTCCGGGACTGCGAACTACGAGCAGTACTTC. Translated, it gives CSVSGTANYEQYF.

This chain joins TRBV30 and TRBJ2-7; 9 bases align to TRBD1. CDR3 length: 14 residues. With 3 bases clipped from V and 6 bases from J, the junction kept 9 bases outside the gene matches. Germline assignment: CDR1 GTSNPN and CDR2 SVGIG (reference sequence). CDR3 sequence (DNA): TGTGCCTGGAGCACACAGGGGGCACTTTCCGAGCAGTACTTC. Protein product: CAWSTQGALSEQYF.

This chain joins TRBV27 and TRBJ2-3; the match to TRBD1 covers 12 bases. This CDR3 region has 15 residues. V shed 5 bases and J 4 bases; nucleotides not matched to a gene: 4. Germline CDR1 reads MNHEY; CDR2 reads SMNVEV (reference sequence). CDR3 residues: CASSPGTGGADTQYF. The CDR3 nucleotides are TGTGCCAGCAGTCCCGGGACAGGGGGCGCAGATACGCAGTATTTT.

This chain links TRBV5-1 with TRBJ2-7; 7 positions agree with TRBD1. Germline V gene lookup returns CDR1 SGHRS and CDR2 YFSETQ. The CDR3 is 17 amino acids. Unmatched junction bases numbered 20, after V lost 7 bases and J lost 4 bases. Here the CDR3 reads CASRPEPLTARGYEQYF. CDR3 DNA sequence: TGCGCCAGCCGCCCGGAACCATTAACCGCCAGGGGGTACGAGCAGTACTTC.

The chain carries TRBV9 and TRBJ1-2, with TRBD1 matching over 9 bases. The CDR3 contains 14 residues. CDR1 is SGDLS and CDR2 is YYNGEE in the germline V gene. With 3 bases clipped from V and 0 bases from J, the junction kept 0 bases outside the gene matches. CDR3 loop: CASSGQGANYGYTF. The CDR3 nucleotides are TGTGCCAGCAGCGGACAGGGGGCTAACTATGGCTACACCTTC. The full variable domain, completed using reference TRBV9 and TRBJ1-2, is DSGVTQTPKHLITATGQRVTLRCSPRSGDLSVYWYQQSLDQGLQFLIQYYNGEERAKGNILERFSAQQFPDLHSELNLSSLELGDSALYFCASSGQGANYGYTFGSGTRLTVV.

There are a few counts of this clone. The V gene is TRBV4-1, the J gene TRBJ1-1; 7 bases are a match to TRBD1. The CDR3 is 14 residues long. The germline gives CDR1 MGHRA, CDR2 YSYEKL. The junction had 4 bases not matched to a gene; V was cut back by 1 base and J by 5 bases. Here the CDR3 reads CASSQGTGWTEAFF. CDR3 sequence (DNA): TGCGCCAGCAGCCAAGGGACAGGATGGACTGAAGCTTTCTTT.

The V call is TRBV29-1, the J call TRBJ2-4; D might be TRBD1 (5 bases). The V end lost 7 bases, the J end lost 3 bases, and 22 bases lay between the germline ends. Germline lookup yields CDR1 SQVTM and CDR2 ANQGSEA. The CDR3 runs 16 residues. This chain's CDR3 is CSGTDGQGGFKNIQYF. The CDR3 bases are TGCAGCGGAACGGATGGGCAGGGTGGGTTCAAAAACATTCAGTACTTC.

The genes are TRBV6-5 and TRBJ1-5; tentative D call: TRBD1 (5 bases). V gave up 6 bases and J gave up 9 bases, with 15 bases separating them. Germline assignment: CDR1 MNHEY and CDR2 SVGAGI. The CDR3 has 13 amino acids. The CDR3 DNA sequence: TGTGCCAGCAGCTATGACAGATTTAGGCCCCAGCATTTT. Protein product: CASSYDRFRPQHF.